The rows below give T cell receptor beta chains drawn from one sample of a study of post-analysis software for immune sequencing data. TCRdb re-called the PCR reads with MiXCR, one entry per CDR3 protein. Here the sample spans approximately 440,000 distinct CDR3 sequences, less than 45% being singletons. The sample consisted of blood. These receptors all stem from a girl aged 5-17 years with multiple sclerosis. Both conserved end residues are part of each CDR3. The order of the fields is J gene, clone size, D gene, V gene, CDR3 protein, CDR3 DNA. D genes are given only for firm matches. Part of the rows lack a size; the others show once, few, many or a class for expanded clones.

j_gene: TRBJ2-2; abundance: -; d_gene: -; v_gene: TRBV29-1; CDR3aa: CSVVYVPSGGELFF; CDR3nt: TGCAGCGTTGTTTATGTTCCCAGTGGCGGGGAGCTGTTTTTT
j_gene: TRBJ2-5; abundance: -; d_gene: TRBD1; v_gene: TRBV10-3; CDR3aa: CAISSGTGVQETQYF; CDR3nt: TGTGCCATCAGTTCCGGGACAGGGGTCCAAGAGACCCAGTACTTC
j_gene: TRBJ2-7; abundance: -; d_gene: -; v_gene: TRBV24-1; CDR3aa: CATSSVLGYEQYF; CDR3nt: TGTGCCACCAGTTCCGTACTGGGGTACGAGCAGTACTTC
j_gene: TRBJ1-4; abundance: once; d_gene: -; v_gene: TRBV15; CDR3aa: CATSREATVSNEKLFF; CDR3nt: TGTGCCACCAGCAGAGAGGCAACAGTCTCTAATGAAAAACTGTTTTTT
j_gene: TRBJ1-1; abundance: -; d_gene: -; v_gene: TRBV6-5; CDR3aa: CASSSCRGYTEAFF; CDR3nt: TGTGCCAGCAGTAGCTGCAGGGGATACACTGAAGCTTTCTTT
j_gene: TRBJ2-7; abundance: -; d_gene: -; v_gene: TRBV28; CDR3aa: CASSLQADSSYEQYF; CDR3nt: TGTGCCAGCAGTTTACAAGCGGATAGCTCCTACGAGCAGTACTTC
j_gene: TRBJ2-2; abundance: -; d_gene: TRBD1; v_gene: TRBV27; CDR3aa: CAKPGQGDGRNTGELFF; CDR3nt: TGTGCCAAACCGGGACAGGGAGACGGGAGGAACACCGGGGAGCTGTTTTTT
j_gene: TRBJ2-1; abundance: -; d_gene: -; v_gene: TRBV11-1; CDR3aa: CASSLAGAPKQFF; CDR3nt: TGTGCCAGCAGCTTAGCGGGGGCCCCAAAGCAGTTCTTC
j_gene: TRBJ2-5; abundance: few; d_gene: -; v_gene: TRBV3-1; CDR3aa: CASSLVNQETQYF; CDR3nt: TGTGCCAGCAGCCTAGTGAACCAAGAGACCCAGTACTTC
j_gene: TRBJ1-1; abundance: -; d_gene: -; v_gene: TRBV18; CDR3aa: CASSPFGGGSIPEAFF; CDR3nt: TGTGCCAGCTCACCATTTGGGGGTGGGTCTATTCCTGAAGCTTTCTTT
j_gene: TRBJ2-5; abundance: -; d_gene: TRBD1; v_gene: TRBV20-1; CDR3aa: CSAGTGGLGGPQETQYF; CDR3nt: TGCAGTGCTGGTACAGGGGGCCTCGGGGGCCCGCAAGAGACCCAGTACTTC
j_gene: TRBJ2-1; abundance: few; d_gene: TRBD2; v_gene: TRBV20-1; CDR3aa: CSARGGLDSNEQFF; CDR3nt: TGCAGTGCTAGAGGGGGACTAGATTCCAATGAGCAGTTCTTC
j_gene: TRBJ2-7; abundance: few; d_gene: TRBD2; v_gene: TRBV28; CDR3aa: CASSSPGSGRFYEQYF; CDR3nt: TGTGCCAGCAGTTCCCCTGGTAGCGGGAGATTCTACGAGCAGTACTTC
j_gene: TRBJ2-7; abundance: few; d_gene: -; v_gene: TRBV18; CDR3aa: CASSLQGNEQYF; CDR3nt: TGTGCCAGCTCACTTCAGGGGAACGAGCAGTACTTC
j_gene: TRBJ2-7; abundance: few; d_gene: TRBD2; v_gene: TRBV30; CDR3aa: CAWSDASGIEQYF; CDR3nt: TGTGCCTGGAGTGACGCTAGCGGGATCGAGCAGTACTTC
j_gene: TRBJ2-5; abundance: few; d_gene: -; v_gene: TRBV28; CDR3aa: CASSLSDGQETQYF; CDR3nt: TGTGCCAGCAGTTTATCGGACGGCCAAGAGACCCAGTACTTC
j_gene: TRBJ2-3; abundance: -; d_gene: TRBD1; v_gene: TRBV28; CDR3aa: CASSYSGQGADTQYF; CDR3nt: TGTGCCAGCAGTTACTCGGGACAGGGGGCAGATACGCAGTATTTT
j_gene: TRBJ2-7; abundance: -; d_gene: TRBD1; v_gene: TRBV20-1; CDR3aa: CSARRDRGAGEQYF; CDR3nt: TGCAGTGCCCGCCGAGACAGGGGGGCCGGCGAGCAGTACTTC